This T cell receptor beta chain emerged from a study of T-cell reconstitution after alpha-beta-depleted transplantation in children. The CDR3 runs 16 residues. The germline CDR1 and CDR2 sequences are LGHNA and YNFKEQ. This clonotype showed up many times. One end of the junction fails to match germline, which may point to a read error. Unique molecular identifiers were used to barcode this TCRbeta library. TCRdb reanalysed the PCR reads using MiXCR and keeps one entry per CDR3 protein. The table records about 640,000 distinct CDR3 sequences, approximately 15% of them present only once. This clonotype was obtained from a human donor who donated a stem cell graft to a child with acute myeloid leukemia. Source: PBMCs from the stem cell graft donor, taken from the stem cell graft. The rearrangement uses TRBV4-2 and TRBJ2-5, with 11 bases that match TRBD2. The CDR3 region is CASSGRMRLAGPGRSF. The CDR3 bases are TGTGCCAGCAGCGGAAGAATGCGACTAGCGGGGCCCGGGAGAAGCTTC.